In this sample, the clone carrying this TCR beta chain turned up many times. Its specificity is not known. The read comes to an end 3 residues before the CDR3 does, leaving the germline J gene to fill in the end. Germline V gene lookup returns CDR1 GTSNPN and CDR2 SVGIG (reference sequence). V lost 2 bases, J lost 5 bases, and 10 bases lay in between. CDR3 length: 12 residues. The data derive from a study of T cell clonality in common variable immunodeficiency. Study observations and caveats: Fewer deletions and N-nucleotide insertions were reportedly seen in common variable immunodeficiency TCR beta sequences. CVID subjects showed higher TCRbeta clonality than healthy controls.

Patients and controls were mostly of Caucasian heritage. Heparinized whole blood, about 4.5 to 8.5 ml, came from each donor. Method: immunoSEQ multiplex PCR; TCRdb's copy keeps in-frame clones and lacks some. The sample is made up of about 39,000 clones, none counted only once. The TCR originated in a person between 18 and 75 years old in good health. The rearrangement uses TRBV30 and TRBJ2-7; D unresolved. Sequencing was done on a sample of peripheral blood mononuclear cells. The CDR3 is CAWSPLRNEQYF. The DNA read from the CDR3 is TGTGCCTGGAGTCCCCTTAGAAACGAG. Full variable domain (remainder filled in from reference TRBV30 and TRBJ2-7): SQTIHQWPATLVQPVGSPLSLECTVEGTSNPNLYWYRQAAGRGLQLLFYSVGIGQISSEVPQNLSASRPQDRQFILSSKKLLLSDSGFYLCAWSPLRNEQYFGPGTRLTVT.